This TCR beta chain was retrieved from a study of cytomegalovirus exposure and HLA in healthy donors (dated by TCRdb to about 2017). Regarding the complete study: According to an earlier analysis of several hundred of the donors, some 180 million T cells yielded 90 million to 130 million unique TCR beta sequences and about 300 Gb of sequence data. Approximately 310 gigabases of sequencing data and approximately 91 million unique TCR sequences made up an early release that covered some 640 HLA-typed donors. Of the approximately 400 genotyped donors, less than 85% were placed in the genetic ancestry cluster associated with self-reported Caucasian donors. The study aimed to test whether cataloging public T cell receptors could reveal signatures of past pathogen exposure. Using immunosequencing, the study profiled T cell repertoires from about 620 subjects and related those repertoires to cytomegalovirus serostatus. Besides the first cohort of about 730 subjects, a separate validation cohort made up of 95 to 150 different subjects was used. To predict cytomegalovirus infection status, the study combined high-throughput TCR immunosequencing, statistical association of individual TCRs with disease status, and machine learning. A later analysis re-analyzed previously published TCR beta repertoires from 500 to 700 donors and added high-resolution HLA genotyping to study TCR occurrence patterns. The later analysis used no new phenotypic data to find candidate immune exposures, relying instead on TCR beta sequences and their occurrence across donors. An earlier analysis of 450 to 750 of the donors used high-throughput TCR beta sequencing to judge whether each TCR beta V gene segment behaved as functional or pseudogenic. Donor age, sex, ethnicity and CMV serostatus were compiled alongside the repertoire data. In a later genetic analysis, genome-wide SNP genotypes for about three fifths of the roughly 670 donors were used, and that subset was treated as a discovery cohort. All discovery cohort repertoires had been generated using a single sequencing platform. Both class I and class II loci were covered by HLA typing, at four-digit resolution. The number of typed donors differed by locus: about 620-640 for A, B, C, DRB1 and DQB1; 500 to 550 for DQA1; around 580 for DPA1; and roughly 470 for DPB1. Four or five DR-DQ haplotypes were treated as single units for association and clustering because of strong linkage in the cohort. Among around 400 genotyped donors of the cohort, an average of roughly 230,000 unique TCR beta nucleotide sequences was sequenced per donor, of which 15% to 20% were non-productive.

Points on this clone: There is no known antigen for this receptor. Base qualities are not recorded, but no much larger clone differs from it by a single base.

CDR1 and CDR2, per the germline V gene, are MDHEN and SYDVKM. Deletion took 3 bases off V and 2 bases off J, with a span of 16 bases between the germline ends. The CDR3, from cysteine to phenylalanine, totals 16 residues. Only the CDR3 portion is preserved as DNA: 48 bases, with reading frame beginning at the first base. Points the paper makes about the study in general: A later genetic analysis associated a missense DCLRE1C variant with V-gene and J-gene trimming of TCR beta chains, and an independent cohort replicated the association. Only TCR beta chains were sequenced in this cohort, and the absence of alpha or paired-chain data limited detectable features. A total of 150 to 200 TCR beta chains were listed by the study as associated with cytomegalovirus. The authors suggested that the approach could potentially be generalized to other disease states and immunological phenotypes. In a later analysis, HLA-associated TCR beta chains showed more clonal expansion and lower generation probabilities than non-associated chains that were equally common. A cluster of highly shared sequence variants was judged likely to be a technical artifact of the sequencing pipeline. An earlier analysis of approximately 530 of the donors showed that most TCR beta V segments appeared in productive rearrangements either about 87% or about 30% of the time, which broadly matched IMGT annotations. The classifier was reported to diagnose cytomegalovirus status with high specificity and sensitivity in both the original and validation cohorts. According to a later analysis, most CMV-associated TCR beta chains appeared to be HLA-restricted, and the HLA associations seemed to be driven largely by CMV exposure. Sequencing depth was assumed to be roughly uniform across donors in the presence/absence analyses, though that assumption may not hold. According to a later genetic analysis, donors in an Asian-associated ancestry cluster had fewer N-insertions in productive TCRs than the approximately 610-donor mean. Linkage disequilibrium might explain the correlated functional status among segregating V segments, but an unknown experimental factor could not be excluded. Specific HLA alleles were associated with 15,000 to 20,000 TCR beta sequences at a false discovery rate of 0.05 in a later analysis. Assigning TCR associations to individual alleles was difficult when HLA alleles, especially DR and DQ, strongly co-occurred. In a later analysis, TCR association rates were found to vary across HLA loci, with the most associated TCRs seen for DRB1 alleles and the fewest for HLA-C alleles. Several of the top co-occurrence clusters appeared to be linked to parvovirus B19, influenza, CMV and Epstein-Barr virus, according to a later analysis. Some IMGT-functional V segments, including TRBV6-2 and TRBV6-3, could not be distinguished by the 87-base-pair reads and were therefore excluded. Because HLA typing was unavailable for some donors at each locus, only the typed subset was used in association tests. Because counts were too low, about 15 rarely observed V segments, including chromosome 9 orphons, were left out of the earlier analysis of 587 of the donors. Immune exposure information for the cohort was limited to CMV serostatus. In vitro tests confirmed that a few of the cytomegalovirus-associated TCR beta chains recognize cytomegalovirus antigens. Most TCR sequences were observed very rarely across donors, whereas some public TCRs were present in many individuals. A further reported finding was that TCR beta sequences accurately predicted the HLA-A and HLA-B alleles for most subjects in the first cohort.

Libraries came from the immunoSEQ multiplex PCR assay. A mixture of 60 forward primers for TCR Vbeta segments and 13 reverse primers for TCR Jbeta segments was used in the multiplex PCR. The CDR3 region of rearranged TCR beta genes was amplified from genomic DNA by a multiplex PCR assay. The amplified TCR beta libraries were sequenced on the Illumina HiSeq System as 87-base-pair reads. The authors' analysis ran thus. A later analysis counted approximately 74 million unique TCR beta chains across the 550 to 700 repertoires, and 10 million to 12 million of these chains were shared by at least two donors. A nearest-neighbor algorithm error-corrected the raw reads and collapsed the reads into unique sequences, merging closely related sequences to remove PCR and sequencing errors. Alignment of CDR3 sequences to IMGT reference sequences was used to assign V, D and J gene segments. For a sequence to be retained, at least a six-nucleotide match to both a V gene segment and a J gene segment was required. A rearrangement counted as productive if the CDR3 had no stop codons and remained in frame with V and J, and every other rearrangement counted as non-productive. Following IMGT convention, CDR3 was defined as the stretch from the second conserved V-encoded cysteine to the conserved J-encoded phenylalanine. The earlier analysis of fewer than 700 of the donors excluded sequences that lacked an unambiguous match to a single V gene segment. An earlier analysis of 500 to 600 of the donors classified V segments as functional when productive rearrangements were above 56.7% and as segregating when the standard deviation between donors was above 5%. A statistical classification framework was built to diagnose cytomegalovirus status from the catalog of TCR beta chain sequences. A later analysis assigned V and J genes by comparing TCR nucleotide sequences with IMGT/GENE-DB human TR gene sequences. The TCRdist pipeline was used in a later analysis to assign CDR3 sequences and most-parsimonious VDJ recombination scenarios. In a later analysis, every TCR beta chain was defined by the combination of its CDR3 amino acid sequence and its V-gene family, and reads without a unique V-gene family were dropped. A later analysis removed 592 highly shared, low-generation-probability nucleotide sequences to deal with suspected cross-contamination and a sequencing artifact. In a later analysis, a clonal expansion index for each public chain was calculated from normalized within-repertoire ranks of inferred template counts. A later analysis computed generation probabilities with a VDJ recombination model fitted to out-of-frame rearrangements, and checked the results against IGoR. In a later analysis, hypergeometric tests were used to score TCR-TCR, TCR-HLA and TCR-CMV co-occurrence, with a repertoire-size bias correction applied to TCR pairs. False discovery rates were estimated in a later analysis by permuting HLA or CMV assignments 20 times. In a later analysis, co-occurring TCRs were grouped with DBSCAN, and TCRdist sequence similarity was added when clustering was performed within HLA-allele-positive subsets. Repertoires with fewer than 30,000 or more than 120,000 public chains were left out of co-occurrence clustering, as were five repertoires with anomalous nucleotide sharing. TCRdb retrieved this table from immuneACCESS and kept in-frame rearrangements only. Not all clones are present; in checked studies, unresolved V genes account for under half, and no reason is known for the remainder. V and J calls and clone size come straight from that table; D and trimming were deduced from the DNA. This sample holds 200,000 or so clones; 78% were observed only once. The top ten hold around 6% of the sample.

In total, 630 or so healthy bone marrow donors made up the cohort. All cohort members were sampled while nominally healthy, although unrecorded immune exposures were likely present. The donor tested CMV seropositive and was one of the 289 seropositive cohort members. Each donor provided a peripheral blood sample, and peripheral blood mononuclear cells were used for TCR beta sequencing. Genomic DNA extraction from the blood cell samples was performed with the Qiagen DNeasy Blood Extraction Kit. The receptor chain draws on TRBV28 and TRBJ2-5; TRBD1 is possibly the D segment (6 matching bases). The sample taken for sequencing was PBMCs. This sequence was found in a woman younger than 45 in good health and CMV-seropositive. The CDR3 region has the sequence CASSLNWGRVQETQYF. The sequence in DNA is TGTGCCAGCAGTTTGAATTGGGGGCGGGTACAAGAGACCCAGTACTTC.